The rows below give T cell receptor beta chains drawn from one sample of a study of naive and memory T cell subsets. TCRdb recomputed calls from the UMI-ligation and nested PCR reads with MiXCR, one row per CDR3 protein. The sample records approximately 150,000 distinct CDR3 sequences, 22% being singletons. Sequenced material: naive CD4+ T cells from blood. These receptors were collected from a human donor in good health. The CDR3 runs from the conserved cysteine through the conserved F or W. A D gene is named only where the DNA matches it firmly. The size field is filled for only some rows; it gives once, few, many or a size class.

J gene: TRBJ1-1; clone size: .; D gene: .; V gene: TRBV12-3/TRBV12-4; CDR3 protein: CASSFSGPLNTEAFF; CDR3 DNA: TGTGCCAGCAGTTTTTCAGGGCCCCTGAACACTGAAGCTTTCTTT
J gene: TRBJ2-3; clone size: many; D gene: .; V gene: TRBV6-6; CDR3 protein: CASRDLDGADTQYF; CDR3 DNA: TGTGCCAGCAGGGACTTGGACGGAGCGGATACGCAGTATTTT
J gene: TRBJ2-3; clone size: .; D gene: .; V gene: TRBV19; CDR3 protein: CASTNVLRQKGSQLSTDMQYF; CDR3 DNA: TGTGCCAGTACCAACGTCCTTAGGCAGAAGGGTTCCCAACTTAGCACAGATATGCAGTATTTT
J gene: TRBJ1-5; clone size: .; D gene: TRBD1; V gene: TRBV28; CDR3 protein: CASSLNRGLGNQPQHF; CDR3 DNA: TGTGCCAGCAGTTTAAACAGGGGACTGGGAAATCAGCCCCAGCATTTT
J gene: TRBJ2-1; clone size: .; D gene: TRBD2; V gene: TRBV10-2; CDR3 protein: CASRPGTSSYNEQFF; CDR3 DNA: TGCGCCAGCAGGCCCGGGACTAGCTCCTACAATGAGCAGTTCTTC
J gene: TRBJ2-1; clone size: .; D gene: TRBD2; V gene: TRBV7-8; CDR3 protein: CASSLGPSGTYNEQFF; CDR3 DNA: TGTGCCAGCAGCTTAGGACCTAGCGGCACCTACAATGAGCAGTTCTTC
J gene: TRBJ2-2; clone size: few; D gene: .; V gene: TRBV28; CDR3 protein: CASLGRVPWITGELFF; CDR3 DNA: TGTGCCAGCTTAGGTCGGGTCCCCTGGATAACCGGGGAGCTGTTTTTT
J gene: TRBJ2-5; clone size: few; D gene: TRBD2; V gene: TRBV5-1; CDR3 protein: CASSLGASGQETQYF; CDR3 DNA: TGCGCCAGCAGCTTGGGGGCTAGCGGACAAGAGACCCAGTACTTC
J gene: TRBJ2-5; clone size: .; D gene: .; V gene: TRBV6-5; CDR3 protein: CASSLRTGLGETQYF; CDR3 DNA: TGTGCCAGCAGTTTGCGGACCGGCCTGGGAGAGACCCAGTACTTC
J gene: TRBJ2-5; clone size: .; D gene: TRBD2; V gene: TRBV7-8; CDR3 protein: CASSRGGSQETQYF; CDR3 DNA: TGTGCCAGCAGCAGAGGCGGGAGTCAAGAGACCCAGTACTTC